Below are 10 T cell receptor beta chains sequenced from a single sample in a study of graft-versus-host responses after intestinal transplantation. No antigen is known for these receptors. Data came from immunoSEQ multiplex PCR; TCRdb stores just in-frame clones and leaves some out. The data hold under 100,000 clones, with roughly 90% observed a single time. This specimen was unstimulated CD8+ T cells sorted from spleen or lymph node cells, taken before transplant. Source of these receptors: a human donor who was the organ donor for an intestinal transplant.

This clone was seen more than once but under ten times. The chain combines TRBV19 with TRBJ1-5; D unresolved. This CDR3 region has 15 residues. From germline, CDR1 is LNHDA and CDR2 SQIVND (reference sequence). V lost 1 base, J lost 4 bases, and 11 bases lay in between. The CDR3 is CASSIAGSENQPQHF. As DNA, the CDR3 is TGTGCCAGTAGTATAGCGGGATCGGAGAATCAGCCCCAGCATTTT.

The rearrangement links TRBV5-4 to TRBJ2-5, with 8 bases aligning to TRBD2. The V and J ends lost 0 bases and 2 bases, in that order; junction bases with no gene match: 6. Germline-derived CDR1 and CDR2 are SGHNT and YYREEE (reference sequence). CDR3 length equals 16 residues. DNA for the CDR3: TGTGCCAGCAGCTTGGTACGGGGGGGAAATCAAGAGACCCAGTACTTC. Translation: CASSLVRGGNQETQYF.

This rearrangement joins TRBV11-2 to TRBJ2-5; tentative D call: TRBD2 (6 bases). This CDR3 region has 14 residues. Trimming shortened V by 1 base and J by 3 bases, and 9 bases separated the two germline ends. In germline, CDR1 is SGHAT, CDR2 FQNNGV. CDR3 loop: CASSLGVAEETQYF. CDR3 in DNA: TGTGCCAGCAGCTTAGGGGTAGCGGAAGAGACCCAGTACTTC.

This clone was seen only once. The rearrangement links TRBV5-5 to TRBJ1-3; 7 bases fit TRBD1. CDR1 and CDR2 (germline): SGHKS, YYEKEE (reference sequence). This CDR3 is 17 amino acids long. V shed 4 bases, J shed 1 base, and the junction held 11 bases outside the gene matches. CDR3 coding DNA: TGTGCCAGCAGCCCAAACGACAGGGCTCTATCTGGAAACACCATATATTTT. As protein: CASSPNDRALSGNTIYF.

Of note for this clone: Within the sample, other DNA sequences also encode this same CDR3. V usage is TRBV5-1 and J usage is TRBJ1-1; TRBD1 might be the D (5 bases). Looked up from germline, CDR1 is SGHRS and CDR2 is YFSETQ. Trimming took 2 bases from V and 4 from J, leaving 9 bases between them. The CDR3 runs 13 residues. In DNA, the CDR3 is TGCGCCAGCAGCTTAGGGGTGGGCACTGAAGCTTTCTTT. Amino acids: CASSLGVGTEAFF.

The chain employs TRBV7-9 and TRBJ1-1; 7 bases fit TRBD1. The germline gives CDR1 SEHNR, CDR2 FQNEAQ (reference sequence). The CDR3 covers 17 residues. V shed 5 bases and J 6 bases; nucleotides not matched to a gene: 18. In nucleotides, the CDR3 is TGTGCCAGCAGCACAGGGGTGGATGGACAATCGGGCGCTGAAGCTTTCTTT. It translates to CASSTGVDGQSGAEAFF.

V usage is TRBV9 and J usage is TRBJ2-1; D might be TRBD2 (6 bases). CDR1 SGDLS and CDR2 YYNGEE come from the germline V gene. V lost 3 bases and J lost 8, with 15 bases in between. This CDR3 region has 14 residues. The CDR3 DNA is TGTGCCAGCAGCGGAGAGGGAGGTTTGGATGAGCAGTTCTTC. It is translated as CASSGEGGLDEQFF.

This clone occurred once. This chain links TRBV12-5 with TRBJ2-3; D is possibly TRBD1 (5 bases). The germline V gene encodes CDR1 LGHNT and CDR2 FRNRAP. V was trimmed by 4 bases and J by 2 bases, leaving 7 bases between them. This CDR3 is 13 amino acids long. Here the CDR3 reads CASGYRYTDTQYF. The CDR3 nucleotides read TGTGCTAGTGGTTACAGGTACACAGATACGCAGTATTTT.

The chain joins TRBV18 to TRBJ2-2, with a possible D match to TRBD1 (6 bases). Germline values: CDR1 KGHSH, CDR2 LQKENI. Trimming took off 3 bases at V and 1 base at J, with 6 bases between the two ends. The CDR3 consists of 14 residues. The CDR3 DNA reads as TGTGCCAGCTCACCGGGACAGAACACCGGGGAGCTGTTTTTT. It encodes CASSPGQNTGELFF.

CDR3 sequence: CASSGTGVWGMNTEAFF. In DNA, the CDR3 is TGTGCCAGCAGCGGTACTGGCGTCTGGGGCATGAACACTGAAGCTTTCTTT. The gene calls are TRBV5-5 and TRBJ1-1; maybe TRBD1 (5 bases). V shed 4 bases and J shed 0 bases, with 19 bases lying between them. Germline CDR1 reads SGHKS; CDR2 reads YYEKEE (reference sequence). The CDR3 loop spans 17 amino acids.